A single sample gave rise to the 17 T cell receptor beta chains below, sequenced in a study of cytomegalovirus exposure and HLA in healthy donors. The PCR made use of 60 Vbeta and 13 Jbeta primers. Clones were sequenced by immunoSEQ multiplex PCR, and TCRdb holds only the in-frame ones, with some missing. The repertoire includes 310,000 or so clones, 70% to 90% of them detected once, and 2% to 3% sits in the top ten. The sequenced sample was PBMCs. The source is a woman aged 18-29 years in good health and CMV-seronegative.

The chain employs TRBV6-1 and TRBJ1-5; no clear D gene. Trimming took 1 base from V and 11 from J, leaving 24 bases between them. This CDR3 has 17 amino acids. The V gene's germline CDR1 is MNHNS and CDR2 SASEGT. CDR3 nucleotides: TGTGCCAGCAGTGAAGGAGGACGGACTTCACGTGGTATTACCCAGCATTTT. This gives the protein CASSEGGRTSRGITQHF.

This CDR3 is CAVRSGLANTEAFF. CDR3 DNA: TGTGCCGTCCGGAGCGGCTTGGCGAACACTGAAGCTTTCTTT. This rearrangement joins TRBV10-3 to TRBJ1-1; no definite D call. V was shortened by 11 bases and J by 1 base, with 17 bases between the two germline ends. This CDR3 has 14 amino acids. The germline CDR1 and CDR2 sequences are ENHRY and SYGVKD.

The chain links TRBV14 to TRBJ2-3; no reliable D call. The length of the CDR3 is 14 residues. Trimming left V 0 bases short and J 6 bases short, with 10 bases between. Germline CDR1 is SGHDN and CDR2 is FVKESK. In DNA, the CDR3 is TGTGCCAGCAGCCAAGATTTGGCGAGGGATACGCAGTATTTT. It codes for CASSQDLARDTQYF.

This clone was observed a single time. The J gene is TRBJ2-7, the V gene TRBV27; D ambiguous. CDR1 MNHEY and CDR2 SMNVEV come from the germline V gene (reference sequence). The germline V and J ends were trimmed by 7 bases and 3 bases, with 25 bases remaining between them. This CDR3 has 17 amino acids. CDR3 DNA sequence: TGTGCCAGCACCACCCAGTTGGCCGAAGTCTCCAACTACGAGCAGTACTTC. Translating gives CASTTQLAEVSNYEQYF.

The rearrangement joins TRBV6-5 to TRBJ2-7; D is undetermined. The CDR3 runs to 12 residues. CDR1 is MNHEY, CDR2 SVGAGI, per germline. The germline V and J ends were trimmed by 6 bases and 5 bases, with 11 bases remaining between them. The CDR3 sequence is CASSSLSDEQYF. The DNA of the CDR3 is TGTGCCAGCAGCTCACTAAGCGACGAGCAGTACTTC.

The V call is TRBV7-9, the J call TRBJ2-3, with D possibly being TRBD2 (5 bases). Trimming stripped 1 base from V and 2 bases from J, with 13 bases between. CDR1 is SEHNR and CDR2 is FQNEAQ in the germline V gene (reference sequence). The CDR3 runs to 16 residues. In nucleotides, the CDR3 is TGTGCCAGCAGCTTAGTCCTAGCAATGCCCACAGATACGCAGTATTTT. This gives the protein CASSLVLAMPTDTQYF. The variable domain in full, with the rest retrieved from reference TRBV7-9 and TRBJ2-3, is DTGVSQNPRHKITKRGQNVTFRCDPISEHNRLYWYRQTLGQGPEFLTYFQNEAQLEKSRLLSDRFSAERPKGSFSTLEIQRTEQGDSAMYLCASSLVLAMPTDTQYFGPGTRLTVL.

The V call is TRBV7-2, the J call TRBJ1-6; the D gene is possibly TRBD1 (5 bases). This CDR3 spans 15 amino acids. Per germline, CDR1 SGHTA and CDR2 FQGNSA. V lost 6 bases, J lost 4 bases, and 13 bases lay in between. Here the CDR3 DNA reads TGTGCCAGCAGTTCCCCGACAGTTTATAATTCACCCCTCCACTTT. This translates into CASSSPTVYNSPLHF.

This chain uses TRBV4-1 with TRBJ1-4; no reliable D call. Germline-derived CDR1 and CDR2 are MGHRA and YSYEKL. Trimming removed 0 bases from V and 8 bases from J, with 19 bases in between. CDR3 length equals 17 residues. The CDR3 region is CASSQDRYLGEGEKLFF. Here the CDR3 DNA reads TGCGCCAGCAGCCAAGATCGATATCTCGGGGAGGGAGAAAAACTGTTTTTT.

The count of this clone is one. The V gene is TRBV7-2, the J gene TRBJ2-7; 8 positions match TRBD2. There are 17 residues in the CDR3. Germline CDR1 reads SGHTA; CDR2 reads FQGNSA. Trimming took 5 bases from V and 3 from J; bases not matched to a gene: 15. As DNA, the CDR3 is TGTGCCAGCAGCCGTTCCGCCAGTCGGGGGGGCCGCTACGAGCAGTACTTC. Translated, it gives CASSRSASRGGRYEQYF.

This rearrangement joins TRBV2 to TRBJ2-5; D is unclear. V lost 4 bases and J 3 bases, leaving 9 bases between the germline ends. Germline V gene data show CDR1 as SNHLY and CDR2 as FYNNEI. The CDR3 is made up of 13 amino acids. CDR3 amino acids: CASSASRKETQYF. CDR3 nucleotide sequence: TGTGCCAGCAGTGCTAGTCGCAAAGAGACCCAGTACTTC.

The rearrangement links TRBV10-3 to TRBJ2-7; 8 bases map to TRBD2. CDR1 and CDR2 from the germline V gene are ENHRY and SYGVKD. CDR3 length equals 15 residues. J was trimmed by 0 bases and V by 3 bases; bases with no gene match: 4. The CDR3 here is CAISESGGSSYEQYF. CDR3 DNA sequence: TGTGCCATCAGTGAATCGGGGGGGAGCTCCTACGAGCAGTACTTC.

The J gene is TRBJ2-7, the V gene TRBV19; the D gene is possibly TRBD1 (6 bases). Germline lookup yields CDR1 LNHDA and CDR2 SQIVND (reference sequence). This CDR3 region has 14 residues. V gave up 5 bases and J gave up 3 bases, with 14 bases separating them. The DNA of the CDR3 is TGTGCCAGTAGTCGACAGGATGGGGGCTACGAGCAGTACTTC. This encodes CASSRQDGGYEQYF.

Only one count was recorded for this clone. This chain links TRBV2 with TRBJ1-2, with 10 bases aligning to TRBD1. CDR3 length equals 15 residues. The J segment lost 2 bases and the V segment lost 6 bases, leaving 6 bases of the junction unmatched. Germline V gives CDR1 SNHLY, CDR2 FYNNEI. CDR3 sequence reads: CASRTGTGVNYGYTF. The CDR3 nucleotides are TGTGCCAGCAGAACCGGGACAGGGGTCAACTATGGCTACACCTTC.

J is TRBJ2-2 and V is TRBV5-1; 9 bases are a match to TRBD2. V lost 3 bases and J lost 7; bases outside the gene matches: 7. The CDR3 is made up of 15 amino acids. The V gene's germline CDR1 is SGHRS and CDR2 YFSETQ. CDR3 DNA: TGCGCCAGCAGCTACTGGACTAGCGTCGGCGGGGAGCTGTTTTTT. Translation: CASSYWTSVGGELFF.

This clone occurred once. The CDR3 bases are TGTGCCAGCAGCTTTGACAGTATCTACAATGAGCAGTTCTTC. This sequence encodes CASSFDSIYNEQFF. This sequence joins TRBV13 and TRBJ2-1; TRBD1 might be the D (5 bases). This CDR3 has 14 residues. Trimming removed 3 bases at V and 3 bases at J, with 9 bases between. Germline values: CDR1 PRHDT, CDR2 FYEKMQ (reference sequence).

The chain is built from TRBV13 and TRBJ2-7, with D possibly being TRBD1 (5 bases). Trimming took off 1 base at V and 2 bases at J, with 9 bases between the two ends. Germline values: CDR1 PRHDT, CDR2 FYEKMQ (reference sequence). This CDR3 region has 14 residues. The CDR3: CASSLAGITYEQYF. For the CDR3, the DNA is TGTGCCAGCAGCTTAGCAGGGATAACCTACGAGCAGTACTTC.

The chain carries TRBV6-5 and TRBJ2-7; a possible D gene is TRBD2 (5 bases). This CDR3 has 14 amino acids. V lost 2 bases and J 3 bases, leaving 11 bases between the germline ends. Germline V gene data show CDR1 as MNHEY and CDR2 as SVGAGI. The CDR3: CASSYRLARYEQYF. The CDR3 coding sequence is TGTGCCAGCAGTTACAGGCTAGCTCGCTACGAGCAGTACTTC.